This is a list of T cell receptor beta chains from one sample in a study of cytomegalovirus exposure and HLA in healthy donors. This table comes from immunoSEQ multiplex PCR, and its TCRdb copy is limited to in-frame clones, with some not included. Here the sample spans 55,000 to 80,000 clones, roughly 80% being singletons. The material sequenced was PBMCs. The receptors come from a woman aged 25-40 years in good health and CMV-seronegative. The CDR3 runs from the conserved cysteine through the conserved F or W. D genes are given only for firm matches. Clone size is given for some rows only: seen once, a few or many times, or a class if the clone is expanded.

CDR3aa: CASSSVAGGPRTGELFF
CDR3nt: TGTGCCAGCAGCTCCGTAGCGGGGGGGCCTCGTACCGGGGAGCTGTTTTTT
j_gene: TRBJ2-2
abundance: NA
v_gene: TRBV11-2
d_gene: TRBD2

CDR3aa: CASRTGSGNTIYF
CDR3nt: TGTGCCAGCAGGACTGGCTCTGGAAACACCATATATTTT
j_gene: TRBJ1-3
abundance: NA
v_gene: TRBV7-6
d_gene: NA

CDR3aa: CTSSQGHGTAGGGETQYF
CDR3nt: TGCACCAGCAGCCAAGGCCACGGGACAGCCGGAGGGGGAGAGACCCAGTACTTC
j_gene: TRBJ2-5
abundance: NA
v_gene: TRBV1
d_gene: NA

CDR3aa: CASSYSTGQRIEAFF
CDR3nt: TGTGCCAGCAGTTACTCTACGGGACAGCGAATTGAAGCTTTCTTT
j_gene: TRBJ1-1
abundance: once
v_gene: TRBV6-6
d_gene: TRBD1

CDR3aa: CASSSGTAGTLHF
CDR3nt: TGTGCCAGTAGTAGCGGGACGGCGGGGACCCTCCACTTT
j_gene: TRBJ1-6
abundance: once
v_gene: TRBV19
d_gene: NA

CDR3aa: CASSPRDSGNTIYF
CDR3nt: TGTGCCAGCAGCCCCCGGGACTCTGGAAACACCATATATTTT
j_gene: TRBJ1-3
abundance: once
v_gene: TRBV7-2
d_gene: NA

CDR3aa: CASSPGTGSGANVLTF
CDR3nt: TGTGCCAGCAGTCCCGGGACAGGGTCTGGGGCCAACGTCCTGACTTTC
j_gene: TRBJ2-6
abundance: few
v_gene: TRBV27
d_gene: TRBD1

CDR3aa: CASSSPRLAGAFSYNEQFF
CDR3nt: TGTGCCAGCAGCTCCCCGAGACTAGCGGGGGCATTCTCCTACAATGAGCAGTTCTTC
j_gene: TRBJ2-1
abundance: once
v_gene: TRBV5-6
d_gene: TRBD2

CDR3aa: CASSITGAEDTDTQYF
CDR3nt: TGTGCCAGCAGTATAACAGGGGCGGAGGATACAGATACGCAGTATTTT
j_gene: TRBJ2-3
abundance: NA
v_gene: TRBV11-3
d_gene: TRBD1

CDR3aa: CASSLPQGSGKLFF
CDR3nt: TGTGCCAGCAGTTTACCCCAGGGGTCCGGGAAACTGTTTTTT
j_gene: TRBJ1-4
abundance: NA
v_gene: TRBV28
d_gene: NA

CDR3aa: CATSPGQGGVENIQYF
CDR3nt: TGTGCCACCAGCCCCGGACAGGGGGGGGTGGAAAACATTCAGTACTTC
j_gene: TRBJ2-4
abundance: once
v_gene: TRBV15
d_gene: TRBD1

CDR3aa: CASRVGGDGYTF
CDR3nt: TGCGCCAGCAGAGTAGGAGGAGATGGCTACACCTTC
j_gene: TRBJ1-2
abundance: few
v_gene: TRBV5-1
d_gene: NA

CDR3aa: CSSSLQGYEQYF
CDR3nt: TGTTCCAGCAGCTTACAGGGTTACGAGCAGTACTTC
j_gene: TRBJ2-7
abundance: NA
v_gene: TRBV7-9
d_gene: NA

CDR3aa: CASSRRMGQGDEQFF
CDR3nt: TGTGCCAGCAGCCGACGGATGGGACAGGGGGATGAGCAGTTCTTC
j_gene: TRBJ2-1
abundance: once
v_gene: TRBV7-9
d_gene: TRBD1

CDR3aa: CASSVPRGGGQYSYNEQFF
CDR3nt: TGTGCCAGCAGTGTTCCGCGCGGCGGGGGCCAATACTCCTACAATGAGCAGTTCTTC
j_gene: TRBJ2-1
abundance: once
v_gene: TRBV6-1
d_gene: NA

CDR3aa: CASSSPSSGGGADEQYF
CDR3nt: TGTGCCAGCAGTTCCCCCAGCTCGGGCGGGGGGGCCGACGAGCAGTACTTC
j_gene: TRBJ2-7
abundance: NA
v_gene: TRBV28
d_gene: TRBD2

CDR3aa: CASSSPPWDTDTEAFF
CDR3nt: TGTGCCAGCAGTTCACCCCCCTGGGACACCGACACTGAAGCTTTCTTT
j_gene: TRBJ1-1
abundance: NA
v_gene: TRBV28
d_gene: NA

CDR3aa: CASSFLAGTYNEQFF
CDR3nt: TGTGCCAGCAGTTTCCTAGCGGGGACCTACAATGAGCAGTTCTTC
j_gene: TRBJ2-1
abundance: NA
v_gene: TRBV6-5
d_gene: TRBD2

CDR3aa: CASSLAPGGNTGELFF
CDR3nt: TGTGCCAGCAGCTTAGCCCCAGGGGGGAACACCGGGGAGCTGTTTTTT
j_gene: TRBJ2-2
abundance: once
v_gene: TRBV11-2
d_gene: TRBD1

CDR3aa: CASRPDRDGYTF
CDR3nt: TGCGCCAGCCGCCCGGACAGGGATGGCTACACCTTC
j_gene: TRBJ1-2
abundance: NA
v_gene: TRBV5-1
d_gene: TRBD1

CDR3aa: CATSRARGENTEAFF
CDR3nt: TGTGCCACCAGCAGAGCTCGAGGAGAGAACACTGAAGCTTTCTTT
j_gene: TRBJ1-1
abundance: once
v_gene: TRBV15
d_gene: NA

CDR3aa: CASSGGLGQPQHF
CDR3nt: TGTGCCAGTAGTGGGGGCCTGGGGCAGCCCCAGCATTTT
j_gene: TRBJ1-5
abundance: NA
v_gene: TRBV19
d_gene: NA

CDR3aa: CASSLVATQETQYF
CDR3nt: TGTGCCAGCAGCTTGGTTGCCACACAAGAGACCCAGTACTTC
j_gene: TRBJ2-5
abundance: NA
v_gene: TRBV5-6
d_gene: NA

CDR3aa: CAWSAGTGGTYGYTF
CDR3nt: TGTGCCTGGAGTGCCGGGACAGGGGGGACCTATGGCTACACCTTC
j_gene: TRBJ1-2
abundance: NA
v_gene: TRBV30
d_gene: TRBD1

CDR3aa: CASSSLEVAGANEQFF
CDR3nt: TGTGCCAGCAGTTCGTTAGAGGTAGCGGGGGCTAATGAGCAGTTCTTC
j_gene: TRBJ2-1
abundance: few
v_gene: TRBV28
d_gene: TRBD2

CDR3aa: CASSSRQGRGEQYF
CDR3nt: TGTGCCAGTAGTTCTCGACAGGGGCGCGGCGAGCAGTACTTC
j_gene: TRBJ2-7
abundance: NA
v_gene: TRBV19
d_gene: TRBD1

CDR3aa: CASSFYNEAFF
CDR3nt: TGTGCCAGCAGCTTTTACAATGAAGCTTTCTTT
j_gene: TRBJ1-1
abundance: few
v_gene: TRBV7-9
d_gene: NA

CDR3aa: CASSPGLPGAYEQYF
CDR3nt: TGTGCCAGCAGCCCGGGACTCCCGGGAGCCTACGAGCAGTACTTC
j_gene: TRBJ2-7
abundance: NA
v_gene: TRBV7-8
d_gene: NA

CDR3aa: CASSIDHPTDIANTGELFF
CDR3nt: TGTGCCAGTAGTATAGATCACCCTACAGATATCGCGAACACCGGGGAGCTGTTTTTT
j_gene: TRBJ2-2
abundance: NA
v_gene: TRBV19
d_gene: NA

CDR3aa: CSVARATSTDTQYF
CDR3nt: TGCAGCGTTGCCAGGGCAACTAGCACAGATACGCAGTATTTT
j_gene: TRBJ2-3
abundance: NA
v_gene: TRBV29-1
d_gene: NA

CDR3aa: CASSALVKVGTQHF
CDR3nt: TGTGCCAGCAGCGCGTTAGTCAAAGTCGGTACCCAGCATTTT
j_gene: TRBJ1-5
abundance: NA
v_gene: TRBV2
d_gene: NA

CDR3aa: CATWGTGGGSPLHF
CDR3nt: TGTGCCACCTGGGGAACAGGGGGGGGCTCACCCCTCCACTTT
j_gene: TRBJ1-6
abundance: NA
v_gene: TRBV28
d_gene: TRBD1

CDR3aa: CASSQLGLSYSYNSPLHF
CDR3nt: TGTGCCAGCAGCCAACTAGGACTGTCCTACTCCTATAATTCACCCCTCCACTTT
j_gene: TRBJ1-6
abundance: NA
v_gene: TRBV14
d_gene: NA

CDR3aa: CASSRDRSSGYTF
CDR3nt: TGTGCCAGCAGTCGGGACAGGTCTAGCGGCTACACCTTC
j_gene: TRBJ1-2
abundance: NA
v_gene: TRBV2
d_gene: TRBD1

CDR3aa: CASSQDMTANYGYTF
CDR3nt: TGCGCCAGCAGCCAAGATATGACAGCTAACTATGGCTACACCTTC
j_gene: TRBJ1-2
abundance: NA
v_gene: TRBV4-3
d_gene: NA

CDR3aa: CASSLGWPGDTIYF
CDR3nt: TGTGCCAGCAGTTTAGGTTGGCCGGGGGACACCATATATTTT
j_gene: TRBJ1-3
abundance: NA
v_gene: TRBV27
d_gene: NA

CDR3aa: CASSRTGENTEAFF
CDR3nt: TGTGCCAGCAGTAGGACAGGAGAGAACACTGAAGCTTTCTTT
j_gene: TRBJ1-1
abundance: NA
v_gene: TRBV6-1
d_gene: TRBD1